The 23 T cell receptor beta chains given below trace back to one sample, sequenced in a study. TCRdb fed the 5' RACE reads into MiXCR, producing one record per CDR3 protein. The data contain 40,000 to 65,000 distinct CDR3 sequences, roughly a quarter of them singletons. The sequenced material came from tumor-infiltrating naive CD4+ T cells sorted from the breast tumor. Indicated subset: naive CD4+ T cells, CD4+CD45RA+CD25-. Receptors were obtained from a female donor with breast cancer.

As concerns this clonotype: A much larger clone sits a single nucleotide away, making a read error possible. The chain is built from TRBV6-5 and TRBJ1-1; the match to TRBD1 covers 12 bases. Germline lookup yields CDR1 MNHEY and CDR2 SVGAGI. CDR3 length equals 13 residues. This chain's CDR3 is CASSGGQGARACF. The CDR3 DNA reads TGTGCCAGCAGTGGGGGACAGGGGGCTCGGGCTTGCTTT.

This clonotype was recorded at least ten times. The chain links TRBV20-1 to TRBJ2-1; 7 nucleotides align to TRBD2. Trimming took 6 bases from V and 5 from J; bases not matched to a gene: 16. This CDR3 has 16 residues. CDR1 and CDR2 (germline): DFQATT, SNEGSKA (reference sequence). The CDR3 bases are TGCAGTGCCCCCCAGTATTTGCGGACTAGTAACAATGAGCAGTTCTTC. This codes for CSAPQYLRTSNNEQFF.

The CDR3 loop reads CASSAAQGPQYF. The CDR3 coding sequence is TGTGCCAGCAGCGCCGCACAGGGCCCGCAGTACTTC. The chain couples TRBV5-4 to TRBJ2-7; possible D gene TRBD1, 6 bases. Trimming removed 4 bases from V and 9 bases from J, with 14 bases in between. The CDR3 has 12 residues. The V gene's germline CDR1 is SGHNT and CDR2 YYREEE (reference sequence).

This clonotype turned up a few times. The V gene is TRBV11-2, the J gene TRBJ1-1; the match to TRBD1 covers 7 bases. Trimming removed 4 bases from V and 1 base from J; junction bases left unmatched: 3. This CDR3 contains 14 residues. CDR1 is SGHAT and CDR2 is FQNNGV in the germline V gene. Here the CDR3 reads CASSSRTGNTEAFF. CDR3 coding DNA: TGTGCCAGCAGCTCCCGGACAGGGAACACTGAAGCTTTCTTT. Using reference TRBV11-2 and TRBJ1-1 for the parts outside the CDR3, the full variable domain is EAGVAQSPRYKIIEKRQSVAFWCNPISGHATLYWYQQILGQGPKLLIQFQNNGVVDDSQLPKDRFSAERLKGVDSTLKIQPAKLEDSAVYLCASSSRTGNTEAFFGQGTRLTVV.

The V and J genes are TRBV7-2 and TRBJ2-5, with TRBD2 matching 8 bases. Germline trimming cut 0 bases from V and 1 base from J; bases unmatched to any gene: 1. The CDR3 totals 15 residues. Looked up from germline, CDR1 is SGHTA and CDR2 is FQGNSA. The CDR3 DNA follows: TGTGCCAGCAGCTTAGCGGGGACTAGCCAAGAGACCCAGTACTTC. Residues: CASSLAGTSQETQYF.

The chain uses TRBV6-6 and TRBJ1-6; D gene uncertain. CDR3 length: 14 amino acids. Per germline, CDR1 MNHNY and CDR2 SVGAGI (reference sequence). Between the trimmed V and J ends, which lost 3 bases and 5 bases, there was a span of 8 bases. The CDR3 sequence is CASSYQADNSPLHF. The DNA of the CDR3 is TGTGCCAGCAGTTATCAAGCAGATAATTCACCCCTCCACTTT.

This clonotype was seen more than once but under ten times. The chain employs TRBV7-9 and TRBJ2-4; 7 bases match TRBD1. The trim removed 5 bases at V and 6 bases at J, leaving 4 bases unmatched. The CDR3 is 13 residues long. Germline V lookup: CDR1 SEHNR, CDR2 FQNEAQ (reference sequence). CDR3 amino acids: CASSVRDRNIQYF. The CDR3 bases are TGTGCCAGCAGCGTCCGGGACAGAAACATTCAGTACTTC. Together with reference TRBV7-9 and TRBJ2-4, the CDR3 gives the full variable domain: DTGVSQNPRHKITKRGQNVTFRCDPISEHNRLYWYRQTLGQGPEFLTYFQNEAQLEKSRLLSDRFSAERPKGSFSTLEIQRTEQGDSAMYLCASSVRDRNIQYFGAGTRLSVL.

The rearrangement uses TRBV28 and TRBJ2-7, with D perhaps matching TRBD2 (5 bases). Per the germline V gene, CDR1 is MDHEN and CDR2 is SYDVKM. The CDR3 contains 15 residues. Trimming stripped 2 bases from V and 0 bases from J, with 11 bases between. CDR3 region: CASSLGGSRSYEQYF. CDR3 sequence (DNA): TGTGCCAGCAGTTTAGGCGGGTCCCGCTCCTACGAGCAGTACTTC.

This clonotype was detected ten times or more. The chain combines TRBV4-1 with TRBJ1-5; weak D call: TRBD1 (6 bases). Germline CDR1 reads MGHRA; CDR2 reads YSYEKL. This CDR3 has 18 amino acids. V shed 2 bases and J shed 3 bases, with 20 bases lying between them. CDR3 loop: CASSQPPPRGRLNQPQHF. CDR3 nucleotides: TGCGCCAGCAGCCAACCACCCCCCAGGGGAAGACTCAATCAGCCCCAGCATTTT.

This chain links TRBV7-2 with TRBJ2-7; TRBD1 matches at 9 bases. The CDR3 consists of 15 residues. With V trimmed by 4 bases and J by 5 bases, 9 bases remained unmatched. The germline V gene has CDR1 SGHTA and CDR2 FQGNSA. The CDR3 DNA follows: TGTGCCAGCAGCTCCCGGGACAGGGTTTTGCACGAGCAGTACTTC. This translates into CASSSRDRVLHEQYF.

This sequence joins TRBV27 and TRBJ1-1; possible D gene TRBD1, 6 bases. Trimming removed 0 bases at V and 0 bases at J, with 20 bases between. Germline V gene lookup returns CDR1 MNHEY and CDR2 SMNVEV (reference sequence). This CDR3 has 19 residues. The DNA of the CDR3 is TGTGCCAGCAGTTTATCGTGGACGGGGGGCCGAGGGATGAACACTGAAGCTTTCTTT. It yields the protein CASSLSWTGGRGMNTEAFF.

There are a few counts of this clonotype. The V and J genes are TRBV18 and TRBJ1-1; 7 bases fit TRBD1. The CDR3 extends over 14 amino acids. With 3 bases clipped from V and 1 base from J, the junction kept 2 bases outside the gene matches. Germline loops: CDR1 KGHSH, CDR2 LQKENI. For the CDR3, the DNA is TGTGCCAGCTCACCGACAGGGAGGAACACTGAAGCTTTCTTT. This codes for CASSPTGRNTEAFF.

This clonotype was picked up a small number of times. The chain combines TRBV20-1 with TRBJ2-7; tentative D call: TRBD2 (5 bases). V shed 0 bases and J shed 6 bases, with 21 bases lying between them. The CDR3 loop spans 16 amino acids. Germline lookup yields CDR1 DFQATT and CDR2 SNEGSKA (reference sequence). CDR3 coding DNA: TGCAGTGCTAGAGATGGTTTGGTGTTAGGAGGCGGCGAGCAGTACTTC. Translating gives CSARDGLVLGGGEQYF.

The rearrangement uses TRBV5-6 and TRBJ2-1; D might be TRBD1 (5 bases). Trimming took 0 bases from V and 12 from J, leaving 16 bases between them. Germline V gene data show CDR1 as SGHDT and CDR2 as YYEEEE. The CDR3 extends over 14 amino acids. The CDR3 nucleotides read TGTGCCAGCAGCTTGGCCGCAGAGACAGATACGCAGTTCTTC. It codes for CASSLAAETDTQFF.

This clonotype was observed a few times. The V call is TRBV2, the J call TRBJ2-5; TRBD1 might be the D (6 bases). The CDR3 consists of 13 residues. In germline, CDR1 is SNHLY, CDR2 FYNNEI. The ends were cut back, 6 bases at V and 3 bases at J, with 11 bases in the middle. This chain's CDR3 is CASRAQGKETQYF. DNA of the CDR3: TGTGCCAGCAGGGCACAGGGAAAAGAGACCCAGTACTTC.

For this clonotype: A much larger clone lies a single base off, so this may be a read error. V is TRBV2 and J is TRBJ1-5, with 7 positions matching TRBD1. Near its end, the DNA agrees better with TRBJ2-3, so the J call may be wrong. CDR1 and CDR2 from the germline V gene are SNHLY and FYNNEI. The CDR3 is 13 residues long. The CDR3 loop is CASSQQGNQPQYF. In DNA, the CDR3 is TGTGCCAGCAGCCAACAGGGGAATCAGCCCCAGTATTTT.

This chain uses TRBV11-2 with TRBJ2-7; the match to TRBD1 covers 8 bases. With V trimmed by 2 bases and J by 1 base, 7 bases remained unmatched. Per germline, CDR1 SGHAT and CDR2 FQNNGV. The CDR3 is made up of 16 amino acids. In DNA form, the CDR3 reads TGTGCCAGCAGCTTAATCAGGGGGCGAGGTTCCTACGAGCAGTACTTC. Its translation: CASSLIRGRGSYEQYF.

In DNA form, the CDR3 reads TGTGCCAGCAGCTCTGACAGGGCCAATTCACCCCTCCACTTT. Protein sequence: CASSSDRANSPLHF. This chain links TRBV5-6 with TRBJ1-6; TRBD1 aligns across 7 bases. The V and J ends lost 3 bases and 7 bases, in that order; junction bases with no gene match: 4. The CDR3 is made up of 14 amino acids. From germline, CDR1 is SGHDT and CDR2 YYEEEE.

The genes are TRBV15 and TRBJ1-4; D ambiguous. The CDR3 contains 12 residues. Germline CDR1 reads LNHNV; CDR2 reads YYDKDF (reference sequence). The ends were cut back, 2 bases at V and 7 bases at J, with 5 bases in the middle. CDR3 sequence (DNA): TGTGCCACCAGCAGACATGGTGAAAAACTGTTTTTT. It translates to CATSRHGEKLFF.

V and J are TRBV29-1 and TRBJ2-7, with a weak D call TRBD1 (6 bases). The CDR3 contains 14 residues. Trimming shortened V by 7 bases and J by 1 base, and 17 bases separated the two germline ends. In germline, CDR1 is SQVTM, CDR2 ANQGSEA. The CDR3 spells CSALIDTGSYEQYF. CDR3 bases: TGCAGCGCCCTCATAGATACAGGGTCCTACGAGCAGTACTTC.

This clonotype was picked up many times. In nucleotides, the CDR3 is TGCAGCGTTGAAGATTCAGGCGGGAGGAACACCGGGGAGCTGTTTTTT. Protein product: CSVEDSGGRNTGELFF. The rearrangement joins TRBV29-1 to TRBJ2-2; 7 bases line up with TRBD2. The CDR3 runs to 16 residues. V trimming: 0 bases; J trimming: 1 base; junction bases outside the gene matches: 5. CDR1 is SQVTM, CDR2 ANQGSEA, per germline.

The V and J genes are TRBV4-2 and TRBJ2-4; 9 bases fit TRBD1. This CDR3 contains 18 residues. CDR1 and CDR2 from the germline V gene are LGHNA and YNFKEQ. J lost 2 bases, V lost 4 bases, and 12 bases had no gene match. CDR3 sequence reads: CASSREPDRGGPKNIQYF. CDR3 coding DNA: TGTGCCAGCAGCCGAGAACCTGACAGGGGGGGACCCAAAAACATTCAGTACTTC.

This clonotype showed up just a few times. The V gene is TRBV29-1, the J gene TRBJ1-5, with TRBD1 as a possible D gene (6 bases). The CDR3 spans 13 residues. Germline loops: CDR1 SQVTM, CDR2 ANQGSEA. V lost 1 base and J 5 bases, leaving 9 bases between the germline ends. CDR3 protein: CSVEAGEHQPQHF. CDR3 in DNA: TGCAGCGTTGAAGCAGGGGAACATCAGCCCCAGCATTTT.